This TCR beta chain is drawn from a study of shared clonotypes between healthy human individuals. The table came from immunoSEQ multiplex PCR; TCRdb's copy has only in-frame clones and leaves some out. The table lists around 1.5 million clones, 95% to 99% of them singletons, with 0.4% to 0.45% in the top ten. CDR3 length: 14 amino acids. Trimming pared 3 bases from V and 6 bases from J, leaving 11 bases between. In germline, CDR1 is KGHSH, CDR2 LQKENI. This clonotype originated in a young man in good health. Sequencing was carried out using naive CD4+ T cells sorted from blood. Described subset: CD45RA+ positively selected. The chain has TRBV18 and TRBJ2-2; perhaps TRBD1 as D (5 bases). CDR3: CASSPSAGSGELFF. The CDR3 nucleotides read TGTGCCAGCTCACCCTCTGCAGGGTCCGGGGAGCTGTTTTTT.